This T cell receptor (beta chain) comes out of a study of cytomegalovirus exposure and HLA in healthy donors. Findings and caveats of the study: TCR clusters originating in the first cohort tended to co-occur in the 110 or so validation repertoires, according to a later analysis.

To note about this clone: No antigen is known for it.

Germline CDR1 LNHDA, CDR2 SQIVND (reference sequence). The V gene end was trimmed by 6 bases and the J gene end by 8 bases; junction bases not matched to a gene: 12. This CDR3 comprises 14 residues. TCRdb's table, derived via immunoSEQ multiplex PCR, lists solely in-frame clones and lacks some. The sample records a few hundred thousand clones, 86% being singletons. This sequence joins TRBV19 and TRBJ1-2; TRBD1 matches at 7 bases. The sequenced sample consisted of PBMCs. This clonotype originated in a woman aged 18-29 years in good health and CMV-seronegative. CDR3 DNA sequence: TGTGCCAGTAGCGCAGGGGGGAGTTCATGGGGCTACACCTTC. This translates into CASSAGGSSWGYTF.